This T cell receptor beta chain was obtained from a study of cytomegalovirus exposure and HLA in healthy donors. Amplification used 60 Vbeta primers and 13 Jbeta primers. The table came from immunoSEQ multiplex PCR; TCRdb's copy has only in-frame clones and leaves some out. Its table records about 130,000 clones. V was pared by 0 bases and J by 0 bases, with 10 bases between. CDR1 and CDR2 from the germline V gene are MNHNY and SVGAGI (reference sequence). This CDR3 comprises 16 residues. The rearrangement links TRBV6-6 to TRBJ2-3; no definite D call. This TCR was sampled from a woman in her sixties in good health and CMV-seronegative. The source material was PBMCs. CDR3 nucleotides: TGTGCCAGCAGTTACTCGGTGGGCAGAAGCACAGATACGCAGTATTTT. It translates to CASSYSVGRSTDTQYF.